This T cell receptor beta chain was documented in a study of control samples from healthy donors and cancer patients. Per the germline V gene, CDR1 is SGDLS and CDR2 is YYNGEE. Trimming took 7 bases from V and 6 from J; bases not matched to a gene: 4. The CDR3 totals 13 residues. Measured with immunoSEQ multiplex PCR; TCRdb has only the in-frame clones, and not every one. Of around 250,000 clones in the sample, almost 85% were seen once. This receptor was identified in a woman aged 55-69 years with lung cancer. The rearrangement joins TRBV9 to TRBJ2-2; 9 nucleotides align to TRBD2. The specimen sequenced was PBMCs. The CDR3 is CASGKREAGELFF. CDR3 nucleotide sequence: TGTGCCAGCGGAAAGCGGGAGGCCGGGGAGCTGTTTTTT.